This TCR beta chain was sequenced for a study of T cell responses to AZD1222 COVID-19 vaccine. Study-wide results and limits: Baseline seropositivity occurred in only six AZD1222 recipients. White British donors predominated, females outnumbered males, and clonal diversity was possibly underestimated. Repertoires were obtained solely post-peak T cell response.

TCRdb's table, derived via immunoSEQ multiplex PCR, lists solely in-frame clones and lacks some. The data show some 96,000 clones, about 87% seen once. This clone was seen only a few times. Its antigen is as yet unknown. V lost 0 bases and J lost 8, with 13 bases in between. Per the germline V gene, CDR1 is LNHNV and CDR2 is YYDKDF (reference sequence). The CDR3 has 14 amino acids. The chain uses TRBV15 and TRBJ1-2; tentative D call: TRBD1 (5 bases). The input for sequencing was peripheral blood, taken on day 0 of MenACWY control vaccination. This receptor was identified in an adult in good health. The CDR3 region has the DNA TGTGCCACCAGCAGAGATAGGGGCAGGGTGGGCTACACCTTC. Translation gives CATSRDRGRVGYTF.